This T cell receptor beta chain was identified in a study of memory CD4+ T cells and cytomegalovirus serostatus. Overall study findings and caveats: Each of 67 CMV-associated TCRbeta sequences occurred in one to five individuals. The CMV-associated TCR signature appears largely within the CD4+ memory repertoire.

TCRdb keeps only in-frame clones here, not all; method: immunoSEQ multiplex PCR. Among under 50,000 clones listed, 79% were seen once. Single viable CD3+CD4+CD8-CD45RO+ cells were sorted as the memory CD4+ T cells. Per germline, CDR1 MNHEY and CDR2 SMNVEV (reference sequence). The CDR3 sequence is 16 residues long. The trim removed 4 bases at V and 4 bases at J, leaving 9 bases unmatched. Regarding this clone: Antigen: not known.

The sequenced material came from memory CD4+ T cells from blood. The chain carries TRBV27 and TRBJ2-1; 8 bases fit TRBD1. The receptor comes from an adult in good health and CMV-seropositive. The chain's CDR3 is CASSSLTGAPYNEQFF. The CDR3 bases are TGTGCCAGCAGTTCCCTGACAGGGGCCCCATACAATGAGCAGTTCTTC.